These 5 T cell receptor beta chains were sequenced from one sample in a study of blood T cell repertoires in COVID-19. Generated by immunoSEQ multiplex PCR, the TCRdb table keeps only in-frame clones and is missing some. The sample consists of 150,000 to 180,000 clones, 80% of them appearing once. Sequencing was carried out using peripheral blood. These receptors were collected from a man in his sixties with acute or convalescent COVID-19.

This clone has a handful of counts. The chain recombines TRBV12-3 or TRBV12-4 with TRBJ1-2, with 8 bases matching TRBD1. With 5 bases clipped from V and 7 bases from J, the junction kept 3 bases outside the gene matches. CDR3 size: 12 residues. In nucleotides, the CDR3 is TGTGCCAGCAGTCCCGGACAGGGTGGCTACACCTTC. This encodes CASSPGQGGYTF.

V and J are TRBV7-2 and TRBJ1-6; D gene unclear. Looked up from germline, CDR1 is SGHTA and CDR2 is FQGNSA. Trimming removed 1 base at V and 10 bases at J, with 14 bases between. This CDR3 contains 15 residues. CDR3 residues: CASSLVAPAGSPLHF. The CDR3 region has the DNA TGTGCCAGCAGCTTAGTCGCGCCAGCGGGCTCACCCCTCCACTTT.

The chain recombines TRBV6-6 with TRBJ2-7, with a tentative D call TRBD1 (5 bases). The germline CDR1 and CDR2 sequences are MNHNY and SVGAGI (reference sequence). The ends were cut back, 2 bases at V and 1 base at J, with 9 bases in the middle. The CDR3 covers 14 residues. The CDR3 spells CASSYMQGSYEQYF. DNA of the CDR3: TGTGCCAGCAGTTACATGCAGGGTTCCTACGAGCAGTACTTC.

This CDR3 is CASSAYRVATGELFF. The CDR3 region has the DNA TGTGCCAGCAGTGCCTACAGGGTGGCCACCGGGGAGCTGTTTTTT. This chain joins TRBV28 and TRBJ2-2; D is possibly TRBD1 (6 bases). Deletions cut 5 bases from V and 4 bases from J, with 14 bases between. CDR1 and CDR2 (germline): MDHEN, SYDVKM. CDR3 length: 15 residues.

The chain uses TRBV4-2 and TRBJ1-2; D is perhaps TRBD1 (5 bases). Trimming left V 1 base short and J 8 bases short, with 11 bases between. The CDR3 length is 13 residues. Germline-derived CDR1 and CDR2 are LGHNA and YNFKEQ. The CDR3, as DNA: TGTGCCAGCAGCCAAGGGACACCCACAGGCTACACCTTC. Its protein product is CASSQGTPTGYTF.